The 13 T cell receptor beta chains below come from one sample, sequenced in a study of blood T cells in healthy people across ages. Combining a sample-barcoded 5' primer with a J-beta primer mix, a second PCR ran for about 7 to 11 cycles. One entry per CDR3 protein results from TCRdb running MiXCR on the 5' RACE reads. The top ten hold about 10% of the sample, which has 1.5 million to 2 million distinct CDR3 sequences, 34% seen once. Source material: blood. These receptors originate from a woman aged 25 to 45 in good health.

The CDR3 nucleotides read TGTGCCAGCAGCTTAAGGTCGGCCAAAAGTCCCTACGAGCAGTACTTC. Translated, it gives CASSLRSAKSPYEQYF. This chain joins TRBV7-9 and TRBJ2-7; D not certain. Germline V gene data show CDR1 as SEHNR and CDR2 as FQNEAQ (reference sequence). The CDR3 runs to 16 residues. V lost 2 bases and J lost 2, with 16 bases in between.

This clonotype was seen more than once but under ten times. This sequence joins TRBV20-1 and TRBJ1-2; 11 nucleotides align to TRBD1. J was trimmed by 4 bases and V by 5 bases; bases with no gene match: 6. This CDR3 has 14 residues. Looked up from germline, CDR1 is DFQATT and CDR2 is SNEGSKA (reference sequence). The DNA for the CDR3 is TGCAGTGCTGGGGGGACAGGGGGACCCTATGGCTACACCTTC. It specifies CSAGGTGGPYGYTF.

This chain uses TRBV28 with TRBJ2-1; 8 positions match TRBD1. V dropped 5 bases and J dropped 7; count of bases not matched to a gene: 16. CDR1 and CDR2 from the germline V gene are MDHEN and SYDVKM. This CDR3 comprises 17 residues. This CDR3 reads CASSHFTLDRAPNEQFF. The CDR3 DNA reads TGTGCCAGCAGTCACTTCACACTGGACAGGGCTCCGAATGAGCAGTTCTTC.

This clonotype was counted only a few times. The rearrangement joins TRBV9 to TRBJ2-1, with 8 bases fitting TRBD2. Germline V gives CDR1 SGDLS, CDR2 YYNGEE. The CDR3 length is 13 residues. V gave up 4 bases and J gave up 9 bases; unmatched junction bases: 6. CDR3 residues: CASSREGVGEQFF. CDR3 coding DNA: TGTGCCAGCAGCCGGGAGGGGGTGGGTGAGCAGTTCTTC.

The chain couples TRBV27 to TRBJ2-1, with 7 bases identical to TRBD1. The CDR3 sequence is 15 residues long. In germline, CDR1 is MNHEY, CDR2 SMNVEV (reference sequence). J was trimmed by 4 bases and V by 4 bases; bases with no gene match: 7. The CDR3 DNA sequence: TGTGCCAGCAGTTACGAGGGGGCGCGTTACAATGAGCAGTTCTTC. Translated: CASSYEGARYNEQFF.

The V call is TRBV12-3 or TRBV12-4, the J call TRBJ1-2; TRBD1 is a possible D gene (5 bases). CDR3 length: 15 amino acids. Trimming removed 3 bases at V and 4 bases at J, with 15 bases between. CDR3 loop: CASSLGQKRSYGYTF. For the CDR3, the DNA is TGTGCCAGCAGTTTGGGGCAGAAAAGGAGCTATGGCTACACCTTC.

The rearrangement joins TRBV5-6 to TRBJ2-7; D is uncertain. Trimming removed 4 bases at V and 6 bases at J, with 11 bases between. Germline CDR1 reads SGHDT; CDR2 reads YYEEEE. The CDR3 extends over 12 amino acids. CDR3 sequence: CASSRIAGEQYF. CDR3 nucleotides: TGTGCCAGCAGCCGGATCGCTGGCGAGCAGTACTTC. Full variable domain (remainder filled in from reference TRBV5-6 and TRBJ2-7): DAGVTQSPTHLIKTRGQQVTLRCSPKSGHDTVSWYQQALGQGPQFIFQYYEEEERQRGNFPDRFSGHQFPNYSSELNVNALLLGDSALYLCASSRIAGEQYFGPGTRLTVT.

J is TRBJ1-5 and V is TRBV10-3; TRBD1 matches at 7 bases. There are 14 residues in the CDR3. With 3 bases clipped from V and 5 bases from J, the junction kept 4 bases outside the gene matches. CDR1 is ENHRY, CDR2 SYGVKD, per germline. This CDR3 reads CAISEGTEDQPQHF. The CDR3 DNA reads TGTGCCATCAGTGAAGGGACAGAGGATCAGCCCCAGCATTTT.

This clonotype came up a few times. The CDR3 region has the DNA TGCAGCGTTGCACTAGCTCCCTACGAGCAGTACTTC. It translates to CSVALAPYEQYF. The chain combines TRBV29-1 with TRBJ2-7, with D maybe TRBD2 (6 bases). This CDR3 contains 12 residues. V was shortened by 4 bases and J by 2 bases, with 9 bases between the two germline ends. CDR1 SQVTM and CDR2 ANQGSEA come from the germline V gene.

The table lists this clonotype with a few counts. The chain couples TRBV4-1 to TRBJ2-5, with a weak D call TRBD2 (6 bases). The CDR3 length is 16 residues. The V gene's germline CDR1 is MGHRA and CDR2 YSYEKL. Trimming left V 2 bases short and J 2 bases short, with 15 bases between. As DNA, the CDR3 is TGCGCCAGCAGCCAATTCCCTAGCGCCAATCAAGAGACCCAGTACTTC. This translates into CASSQFPSANQETQYF.

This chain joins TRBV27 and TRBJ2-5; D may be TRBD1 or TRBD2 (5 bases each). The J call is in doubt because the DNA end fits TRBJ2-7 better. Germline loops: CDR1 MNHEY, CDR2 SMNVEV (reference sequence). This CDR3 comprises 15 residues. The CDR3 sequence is CASKGVVGDSAEQYF. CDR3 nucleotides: TGTGCCAGCAAAGGGGTGGTGGGAGATTCCGCCGAGCAGTACTTC.

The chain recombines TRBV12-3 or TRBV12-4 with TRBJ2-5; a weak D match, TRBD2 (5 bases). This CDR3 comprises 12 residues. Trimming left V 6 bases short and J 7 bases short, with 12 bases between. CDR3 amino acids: CASRGGGVTQYF. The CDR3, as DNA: TGTGCCAGCAGAGGAGGTGGTGTGACCCAGTACTTC.

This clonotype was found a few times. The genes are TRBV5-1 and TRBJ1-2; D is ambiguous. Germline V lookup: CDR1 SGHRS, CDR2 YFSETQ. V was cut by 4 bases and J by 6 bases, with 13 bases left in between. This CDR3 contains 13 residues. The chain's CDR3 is CASSPPGLDGYTF. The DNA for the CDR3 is TGCGCCAGCAGCCCCCCGGGGTTGGATGGCTACACCTTC.